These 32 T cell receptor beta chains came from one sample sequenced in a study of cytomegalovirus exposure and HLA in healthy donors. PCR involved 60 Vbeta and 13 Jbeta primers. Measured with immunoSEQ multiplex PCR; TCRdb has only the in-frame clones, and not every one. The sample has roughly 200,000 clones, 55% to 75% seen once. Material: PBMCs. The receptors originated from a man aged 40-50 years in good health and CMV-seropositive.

The CDR3 nucleotides are TGTGCCAGCTCATCAAGACAGGGAGGAGATACGCAGTATTTT. The encoded protein is CASSSRQGGDTQYF. The J gene is TRBJ2-3, the V gene TRBV18; TRBD1 might be the D (7 bases). Between the trimmed V and J ends, which lost 5 bases and 5 bases, there was a span of 14 bases. This CDR3 region has 14 residues. Germline V gene data show CDR1 as KGHSH and CDR2 as LQKENI.

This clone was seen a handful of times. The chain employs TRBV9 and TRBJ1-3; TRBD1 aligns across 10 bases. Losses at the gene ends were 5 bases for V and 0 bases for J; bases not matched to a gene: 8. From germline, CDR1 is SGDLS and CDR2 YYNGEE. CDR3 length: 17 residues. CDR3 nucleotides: TGTGCCAGCAGTGCCGGGACAGGGGTGAACTCTGGAAACACCATATATTTT. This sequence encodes CASSAGTGVNSGNTIYF.

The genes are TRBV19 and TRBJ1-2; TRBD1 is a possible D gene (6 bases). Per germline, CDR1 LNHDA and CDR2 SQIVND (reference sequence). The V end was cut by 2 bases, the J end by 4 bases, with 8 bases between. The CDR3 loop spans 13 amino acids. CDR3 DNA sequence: TGTGCCAGTAGTATAACAGGGATCTATGGCTACACCTTC. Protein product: CASSITGIYGYTF.

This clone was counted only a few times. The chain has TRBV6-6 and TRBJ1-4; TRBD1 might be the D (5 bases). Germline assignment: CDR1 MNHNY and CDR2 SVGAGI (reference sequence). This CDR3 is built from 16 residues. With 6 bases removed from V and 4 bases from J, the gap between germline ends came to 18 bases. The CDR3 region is CASSHQDKGLNEKLFF. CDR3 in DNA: TGTGCCAGCAGCCACCAAGATAAGGGGCTTAATGAAAAACTGTTTTTT.

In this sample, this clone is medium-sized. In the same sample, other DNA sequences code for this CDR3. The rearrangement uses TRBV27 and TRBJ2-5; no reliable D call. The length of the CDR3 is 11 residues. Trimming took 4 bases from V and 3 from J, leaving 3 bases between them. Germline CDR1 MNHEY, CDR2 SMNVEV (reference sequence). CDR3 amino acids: CASSSEETQYF. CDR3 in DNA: TGTGCCAGCAGTTCAGAAGAGACCCAGTACTTC.

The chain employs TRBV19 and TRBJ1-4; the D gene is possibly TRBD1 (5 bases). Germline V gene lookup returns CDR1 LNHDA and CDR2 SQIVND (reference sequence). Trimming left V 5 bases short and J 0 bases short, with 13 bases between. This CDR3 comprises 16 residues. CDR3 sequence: CASSPRTGATNEKLFF. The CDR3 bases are TGTGCCAGTAGTCCGAGAACAGGAGCAACTAATGAAAAACTGTTTTTT.

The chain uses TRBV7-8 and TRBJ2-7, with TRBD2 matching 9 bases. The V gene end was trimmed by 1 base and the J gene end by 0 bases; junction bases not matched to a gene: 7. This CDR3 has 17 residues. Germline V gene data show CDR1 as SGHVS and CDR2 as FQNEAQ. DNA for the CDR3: TGTGCCAGCAGCTTAGGTGTTAGCGGGGGAAGCTCCTACGAGCAGTACTTC. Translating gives CASSLGVSGGSSYEQYF.

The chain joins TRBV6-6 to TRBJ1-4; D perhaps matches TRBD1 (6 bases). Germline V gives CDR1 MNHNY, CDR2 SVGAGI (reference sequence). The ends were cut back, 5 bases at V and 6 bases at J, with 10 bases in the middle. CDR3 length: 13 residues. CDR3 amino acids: CASSLGHYEKLFF. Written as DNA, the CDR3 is TGTGCCAGCAGTCTGGGACACTATGAAAAACTGTTTTTT.

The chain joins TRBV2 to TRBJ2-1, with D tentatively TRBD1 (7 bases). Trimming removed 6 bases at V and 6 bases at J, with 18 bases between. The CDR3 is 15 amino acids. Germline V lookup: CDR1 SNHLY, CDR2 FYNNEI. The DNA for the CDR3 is TGTGCCAGCAGCGCACAGGGGCTCGGGGGCAATGAGCAGTTCTTC. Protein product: CASSAQGLGGNEQFF.

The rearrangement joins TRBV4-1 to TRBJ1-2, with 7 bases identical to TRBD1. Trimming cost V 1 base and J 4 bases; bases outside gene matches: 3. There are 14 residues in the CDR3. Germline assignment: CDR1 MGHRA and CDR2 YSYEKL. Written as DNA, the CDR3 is TGCGCCAGCAGCCAAGGAAGACAGGGCTATGGCTACACCTTC. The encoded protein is CASSQGRQGYGYTF.

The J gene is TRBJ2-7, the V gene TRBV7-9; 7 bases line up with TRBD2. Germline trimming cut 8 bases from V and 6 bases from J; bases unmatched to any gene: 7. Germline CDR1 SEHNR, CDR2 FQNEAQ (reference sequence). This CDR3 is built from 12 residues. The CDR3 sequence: CASGLVVGEQYF. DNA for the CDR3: TGTGCCAGCGGACTAGTAGTCGGCGAGCAGTACTTC.

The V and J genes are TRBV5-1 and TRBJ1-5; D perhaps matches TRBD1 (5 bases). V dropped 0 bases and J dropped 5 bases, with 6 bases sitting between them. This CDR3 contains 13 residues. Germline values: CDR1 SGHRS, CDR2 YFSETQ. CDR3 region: CASSLEGYQPQHF. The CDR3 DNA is TGCGCCAGCAGCTTGGAGGGGTATCAGCCCCAGCATTTT.

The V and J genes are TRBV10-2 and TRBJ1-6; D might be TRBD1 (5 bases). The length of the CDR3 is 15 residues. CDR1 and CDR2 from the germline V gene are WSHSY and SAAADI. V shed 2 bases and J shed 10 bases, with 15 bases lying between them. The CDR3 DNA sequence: TGCGCCAGCAGTGAGCCCCAGGGCCCGGGCTCACCCCTCCACTTT. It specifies CASSEPQGPGSPLHF.

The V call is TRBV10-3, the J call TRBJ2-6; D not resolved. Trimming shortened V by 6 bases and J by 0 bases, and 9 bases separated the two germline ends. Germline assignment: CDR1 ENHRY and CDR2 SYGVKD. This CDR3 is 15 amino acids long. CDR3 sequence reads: CAISPESSGANVLTF. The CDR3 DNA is TGTGCCATCAGCCCTGAGAGCTCTGGGGCCAACGTCCTGACTTTC.

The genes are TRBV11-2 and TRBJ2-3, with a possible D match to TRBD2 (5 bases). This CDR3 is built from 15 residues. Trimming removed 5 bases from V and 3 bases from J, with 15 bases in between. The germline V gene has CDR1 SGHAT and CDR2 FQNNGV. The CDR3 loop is CASSPRGPRTDTQYF. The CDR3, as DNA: TGTGCCAGCAGCCCGAGAGGGCCGAGGACAGATACGCAGTATTTT.

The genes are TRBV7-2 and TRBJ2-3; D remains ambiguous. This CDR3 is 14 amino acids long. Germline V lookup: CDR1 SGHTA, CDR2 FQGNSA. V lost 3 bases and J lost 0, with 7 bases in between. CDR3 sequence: CASSFRLSTDTQYF. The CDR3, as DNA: TGTGCCAGCAGCTTTAGACTTAGCACAGATACGCAGTATTTT.

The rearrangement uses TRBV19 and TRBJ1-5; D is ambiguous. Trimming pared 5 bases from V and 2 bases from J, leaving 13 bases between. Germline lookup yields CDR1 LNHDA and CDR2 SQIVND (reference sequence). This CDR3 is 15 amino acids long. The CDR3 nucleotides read TGTGCCAGTAGTCCGACGGGTTGGGGCAATCAGCCCCAGCATTTT. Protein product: CASSPTGWGNQPQHF.

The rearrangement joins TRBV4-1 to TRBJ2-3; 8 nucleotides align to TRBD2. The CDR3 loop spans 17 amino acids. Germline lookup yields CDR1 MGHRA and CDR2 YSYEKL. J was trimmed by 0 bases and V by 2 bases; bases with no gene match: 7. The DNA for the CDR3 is TGCGCCAGCAGCCAATCCCCGACTAGCGCGAGCACAGATACGCAGTATTTT. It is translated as CASSQSPTSASTDTQYF.

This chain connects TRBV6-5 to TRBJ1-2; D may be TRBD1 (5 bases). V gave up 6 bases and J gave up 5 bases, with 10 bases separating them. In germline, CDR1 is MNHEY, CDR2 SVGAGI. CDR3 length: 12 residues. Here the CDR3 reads CASSQTEYGYTF. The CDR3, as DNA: TGTGCCAGCAGCCAGACAGAATATGGCTACACCTTC.

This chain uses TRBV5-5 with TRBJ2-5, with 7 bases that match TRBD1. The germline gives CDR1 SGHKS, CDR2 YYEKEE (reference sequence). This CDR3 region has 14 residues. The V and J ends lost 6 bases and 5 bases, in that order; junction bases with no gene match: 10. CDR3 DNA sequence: TGTGCCAGCACCAGTCCCAGGGGGTGGGAGACCCAGTACTTC. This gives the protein CASTSPRGWETQYF.

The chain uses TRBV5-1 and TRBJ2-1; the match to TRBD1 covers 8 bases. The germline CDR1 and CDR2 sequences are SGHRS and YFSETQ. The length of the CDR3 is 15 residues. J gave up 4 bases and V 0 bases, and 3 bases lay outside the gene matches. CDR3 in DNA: TGCGCCAGCAGCTTGGGACAGGGGATGTACAATGAGCAGTTCTTC. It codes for CASSLGQGMYNEQFF.

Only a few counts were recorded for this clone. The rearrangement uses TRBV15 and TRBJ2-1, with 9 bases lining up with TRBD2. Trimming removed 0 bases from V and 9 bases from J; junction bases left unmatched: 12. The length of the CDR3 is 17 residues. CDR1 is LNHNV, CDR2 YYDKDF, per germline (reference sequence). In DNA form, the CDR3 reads TGTGCCACCAGCAGAGATGGTGGCGGGGGGGCCAGGAGTGAGCAGTTCTTC. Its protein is CATSRDGGGGARSEQFF. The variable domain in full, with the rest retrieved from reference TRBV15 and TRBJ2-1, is DAMVIQNPRYQVTQFGKPVTLSCSQTLNHNVMYWYQQKSSQAPKLLFHYYDKDFNNEADTPDNFQSRRPNTSFCFLDIRSPGLGDTAMYLCATSRDGGGGARSEQFFGPGTRLTVL.

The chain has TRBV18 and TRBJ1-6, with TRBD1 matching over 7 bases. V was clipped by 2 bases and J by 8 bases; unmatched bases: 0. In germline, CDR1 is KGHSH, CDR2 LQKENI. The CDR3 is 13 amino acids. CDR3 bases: TGTGCCAGCTCACCAGGGACAGATTCACCCCTCCACTTT. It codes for CASSPGTDSPLHF.

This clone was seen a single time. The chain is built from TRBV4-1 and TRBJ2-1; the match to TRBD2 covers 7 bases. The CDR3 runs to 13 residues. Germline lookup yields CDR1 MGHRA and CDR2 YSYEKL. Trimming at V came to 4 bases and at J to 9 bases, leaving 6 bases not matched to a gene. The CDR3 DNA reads TGCGCCAGCAGCCTTGGGACTAAAGGTGAGCAGTTCTTC. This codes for CASSLGTKGEQFF.

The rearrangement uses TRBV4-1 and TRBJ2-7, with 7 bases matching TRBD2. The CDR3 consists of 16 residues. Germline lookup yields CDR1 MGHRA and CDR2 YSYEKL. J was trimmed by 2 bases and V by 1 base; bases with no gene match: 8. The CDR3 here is CASSQGSGNSPYEQYF. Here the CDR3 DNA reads TGCGCCAGCAGCCAAGGGAGCGGGAACAGCCCCTACGAGCAGTACTTC.

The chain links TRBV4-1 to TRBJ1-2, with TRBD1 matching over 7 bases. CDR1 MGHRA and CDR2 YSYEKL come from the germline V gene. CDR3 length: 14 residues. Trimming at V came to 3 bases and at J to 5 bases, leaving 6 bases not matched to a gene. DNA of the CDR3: TGCGCCAGCAGCCAGTCCAGGGGGTTTTATGGCTACACCTTC. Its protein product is CASSQSRGFYGYTF.

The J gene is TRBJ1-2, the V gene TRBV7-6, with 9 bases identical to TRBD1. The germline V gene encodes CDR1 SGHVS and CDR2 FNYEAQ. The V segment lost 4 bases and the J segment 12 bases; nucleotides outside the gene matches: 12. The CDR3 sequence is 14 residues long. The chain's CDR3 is CASSSSGGQGPHTF. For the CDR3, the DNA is TGTGCCAGCAGCTCCTCTGGGGGACAGGGCCCGCACACCTTC.

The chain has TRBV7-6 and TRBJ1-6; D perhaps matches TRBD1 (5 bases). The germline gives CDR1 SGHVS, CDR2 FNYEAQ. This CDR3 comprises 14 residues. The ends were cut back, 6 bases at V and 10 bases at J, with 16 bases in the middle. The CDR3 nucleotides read TGTGCCAGCAGATCGGGGGGTCTTGTCTCACCCCTCCACTTT. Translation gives CASRSGGLVSPLHF.

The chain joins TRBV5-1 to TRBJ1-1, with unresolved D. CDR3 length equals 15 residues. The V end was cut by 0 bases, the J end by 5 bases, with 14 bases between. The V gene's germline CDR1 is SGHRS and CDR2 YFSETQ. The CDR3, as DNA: TGCGCCAGCAGCTTGGGGTCCTCGCTATCTACTGAAGCTTTCTTT. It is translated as CASSLGSSLSTEAFF.

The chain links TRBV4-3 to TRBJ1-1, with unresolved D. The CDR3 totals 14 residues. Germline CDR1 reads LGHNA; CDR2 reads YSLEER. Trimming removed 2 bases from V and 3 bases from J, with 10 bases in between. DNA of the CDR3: TGCGCCAGCAGCCAAAAAGGGAGATACACTGAAGCTTTCTTT. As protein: CASSQKGRYTEAFF.

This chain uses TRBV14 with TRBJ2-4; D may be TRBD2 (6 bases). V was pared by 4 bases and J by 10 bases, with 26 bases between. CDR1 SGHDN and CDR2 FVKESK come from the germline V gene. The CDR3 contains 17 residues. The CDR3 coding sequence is TGTGCCAGCAGCCCATCTCACTACGGCGGGGCCCCATGGATTCAGTACTTC. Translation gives CASSPSHYGGAPWIQYF.

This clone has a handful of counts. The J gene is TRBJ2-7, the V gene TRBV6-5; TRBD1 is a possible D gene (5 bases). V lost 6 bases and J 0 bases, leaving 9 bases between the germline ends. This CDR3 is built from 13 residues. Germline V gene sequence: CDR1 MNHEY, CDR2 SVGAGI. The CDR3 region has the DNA TGTGCCAGCAGACAGGTCGGCTCCTACGAGCAGTACTTC. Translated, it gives CASRQVGSYEQYF.